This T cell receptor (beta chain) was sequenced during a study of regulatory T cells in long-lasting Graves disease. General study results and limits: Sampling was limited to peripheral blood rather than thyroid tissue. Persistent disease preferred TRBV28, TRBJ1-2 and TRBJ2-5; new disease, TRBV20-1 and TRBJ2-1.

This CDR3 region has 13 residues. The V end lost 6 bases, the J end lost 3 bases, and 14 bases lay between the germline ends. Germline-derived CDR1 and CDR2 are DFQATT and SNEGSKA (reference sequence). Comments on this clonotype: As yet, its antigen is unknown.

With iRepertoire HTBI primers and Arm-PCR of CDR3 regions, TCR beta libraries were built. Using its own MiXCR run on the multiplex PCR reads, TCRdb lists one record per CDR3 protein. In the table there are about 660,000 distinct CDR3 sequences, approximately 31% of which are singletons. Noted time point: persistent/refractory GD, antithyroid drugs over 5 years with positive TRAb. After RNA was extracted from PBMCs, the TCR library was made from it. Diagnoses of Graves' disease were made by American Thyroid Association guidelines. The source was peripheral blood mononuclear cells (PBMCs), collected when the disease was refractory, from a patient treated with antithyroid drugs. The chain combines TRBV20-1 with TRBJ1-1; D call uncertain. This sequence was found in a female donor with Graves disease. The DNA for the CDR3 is TGCAGTGCGCCGCGTGAGCAGGACACTGAAGCTTTCTTT. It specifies CSAPREQDTEAFF.